One and the same sample provided the 28 T cell receptor beta chains below, sequenced in a study of radiotherapy plus CTLA-4 blockade in lung cancer. Method: immunoSEQ multiplex PCR; TCRdb's copy keeps in-frame clones and lacks some. The sample shows tens of thousands of clones, around 79% of them seen only once. The source was peripheral blood, collected from a patient treated with radiotherapy plus ipilimumab. These receptors all stem from a human donor with non-small cell lung cancer who had a complete response to radiotherapy plus ipilimumab.

The V call is TRBV5-6, the J call TRBJ1-5; tentative D call: TRBD1 (5 bases). V lost 1 base and J 5 bases, leaving 13 bases between the germline ends. The CDR3 sequence is 15 residues long. Per germline, CDR1 SGHDT and CDR2 YYEEEE. This CDR3 is CASSLQGLDHQPQHF. CDR3 nucleotides: TGTGCCAGCAGCTTGCAGGGCCTGGATCATCAGCCCCAGCATTTT. The variable domain in full, completed from reference TRBV5-6 and TRBJ1-5, reads DAGVTQSPTHLIKTRGQQVTLRCSPKSGHDTVSWYQQALGQGPQFIFQYYEEEERQRGNFPDRFSGHQFPNYSSELNVNALLLGDSALYLCASSLQGLDHQPQHFGDGTRLSIL.

The sample holds a few counts of this clone. The V gene is TRBV5-6, the J gene TRBJ1-3; tentatively, D is TRBD1 (6 bases). V was cut by 1 base and J by 4 bases, with 12 bases left in between. Germline assignment: CDR1 SGHDT and CDR2 YYEEEE. CDR3 length: 15 amino acids. CDR3 in amino acids: CASSLRGARGNTIYF. CDR3 DNA: TGTGCCAGCAGCTTGCGGGGGGCGCGAGGAAACACCATATATTTT.

This clone was detected only once. The chain recombines TRBV2 with TRBJ2-7; no clear D gene. The CDR3 runs to 10 residues. V was clipped by 5 bases and J by 9 bases, with 8 bases between them. From germline, CDR1 is SNHLY and CDR2 FYNNEI. DNA of the CDR3: TGTGCCAGCAGTAGCCTGTTGCAGTACTTC. Its translation: CASSSLLQYF. The whole variable domain, filled in from reference TRBV2 and TRBJ2-7, reads EPEVTQTPSHQVTQMGQEVILRCVPISNHLYFYWYRQILGQKVEFLVSFYNNEISEKSEIFDDQFSVERPDGSNFTLKIRSTKLEDSAMYFCASSSLLQYFGPGTRLTVT.

The V and J genes are TRBV9 and TRBJ1-6; possible D gene TRBD1, 5 bases. The CDR3 consists of 15 residues. Trimming removed 4 bases at V and 7 bases at J, with 15 bases between. Germline V gene data show CDR1 as SGDLS and CDR2 as YYNGEE. This CDR3 reads CASSPTGDHNSPLHF. CDR3 bases: TGTGCCAGCAGCCCAACGGGGGACCACAATTCACCCCTCCACTTT.

This clone was counted between two and nine times. This chain connects TRBV18 to TRBJ1-1, with 8 bases identical to TRBD1. V lost 3 bases, J lost 7 bases, and 10 bases stayed unmatched. Germline CDR1 reads KGHSH; CDR2 reads LQKENI. CDR3 length: 15 amino acids. The CDR3 spells CASSPGTGGDDEAFF. CDR3 DNA sequence: TGTGCCAGCTCACCGGGGACAGGTGGAGACGATGAAGCTTTCTTT.

V gene TRBV6-5 combines with J gene TRBJ2-1, with D possibly matching TRBD1 (5 bases). Per the germline V gene, CDR1 is MNHEY and CDR2 is SVGAGI. Trimming left V 6 bases short and J 6 bases short, with 18 bases between. CDR3 length: 15 amino acids. In nucleotides, the CDR3 is TGTGCCAGCAGCCTTGACAGCTTTACGATCAATGAGCAGTTCTTC. This sequence encodes CASSLDSFTINEQFF.

The CDR3 region is CASSNSGGGNIGYTF. The DNA for the CDR3 is TGTGCCAGCAGCAATTCGGGGGGAGGGAATATCGGCTACACCTTC. The chain links TRBV7-9 to TRBJ1-2, with D perhaps TRBD1 (5 bases). Deletions cut 5 bases from V and 8 bases from J, with 21 bases between. The germline V gene encodes CDR1 SEHNR and CDR2 FQNEAQ (reference sequence). The CDR3 is 15 residues long.

V is TRBV5-6 and J is TRBJ2-5, with D perhaps TRBD1 (6 bases). The J call is uncertain, as TRBJ2-7 better fits the DNA end. The CDR3 covers 14 residues. CDR1 SGHDT and CDR2 YYEEEE come from the germline V gene. CDR3 loop: CASSPDRNSYEQYF. In nucleotides, the CDR3 is TGTGCCAGCAGCCCCGACAGGAACTCCTACGAGCAGTACTTC.

The V gene is TRBV9, the J gene TRBJ2-1; D is unclear. From germline, CDR1 is SGDLS and CDR2 YYNGEE. The CDR3 consists of 14 residues. The ends were cut back, 5 bases at V and 3 bases at J, with 12 bases in the middle. In DNA form, the CDR3 reads TGTGCCAGCAGTATGCGGCCTGACTACAATGAGCAGTTCTTC. Translated, it gives CASSMRPDYNEQFF.

This clone appeared many times. The chain employs TRBV21-1 and TRBJ1-2; the table gives TRBD1 as D, unverified against the DNA. TRBV21-1 is tagged as a pseudogene. The CDR3 contains 19 residues. CDR3 protein: CASSKRRGGQGRTNYGYTF. CDR3 nucleotides: TGTGCCAGCAGCAAACGACGTGGGGGACAGGGGCGGACTAACTATGGCTACACCTTC.

The rearrangement links TRBV5-1 to TRBJ1-3; D is uncertain. The CDR3 is 15 residues long. V was trimmed by 0 bases and J by 0 bases, leaving 7 bases between them. CDR1 SGHRS and CDR2 YFSETQ come from the germline V gene. The CDR3 bases are TGCGCCAGCAGCTTGGAATCCAACTCTGGAAACACCATATATTTT. This encodes CASSLESNSGNTIYF.

The chain employs TRBV11-2 and TRBJ2-5; 8 bases fit TRBD1. The CDR3 spans 15 residues. Germline-derived CDR1 and CDR2 are SGHAT and FQNNGV. The ends lost 3 bases at V and 5 bases at J; junction bases unmatched: 8. Written as DNA, the CDR3 is TGTGCCAGCAGCTTGTCAGGGGGCGCGGCCGAGACCCAGTACTTC. Translated, it gives CASSLSGGAAETQYF. The complete variable domain, with remaining parts taken from reference TRBV11-2 and TRBJ2-5, reads EAGVAQSPRYKIIEKRQSVAFWCNPISGHATLYWYQQILGQGPKLLIQFQNNGVVDDSQLPKDRFSAERLKGVDSTLKIQPAKLEDSAVYLCASSLSGGAAETQYFGPGTRLLVL.

V gene TRBV18 combines with J gene TRBJ2-5; 8 bases align to TRBD1. V shed 0 bases, J shed 13 bases, and the junction held 13 bases outside the gene matches. This CDR3 has 15 residues. Per germline, CDR1 KGHSH and CDR2 LQKENI. The CDR3 protein is CASSPPGQGASLGYF. CDR3 nucleotide sequence: TGTGCCAGCTCACCACCAGGTCAGGGGGCCTCCCTAGGGTACTTC.

CDR3 region: CASRQGAGDQHF. The CDR3 coding sequence is TGTGCCAGCAGACAGGGGGCTGGGGATCAGCATTTT. V and J are TRBV2 and TRBJ1-5; 9 bases align to TRBD1. Germline lookup yields CDR1 SNHLY and CDR2 FYNNEI. V shed 6 bases, J shed 13 bases, and the junction held 7 bases outside the gene matches. The CDR3 totals 12 residues.

This clone is a singleton in its sample. This sequence joins TRBV11-2 and TRBJ2-7; 7 bases align to TRBD1. V shed 4 bases, J shed 3 bases, and the junction held 3 bases outside the gene matches. Germline V gene data show CDR1 as SGHAT and CDR2 as FQNNGV. The CDR3 extends over 13 amino acids. CDR3 nucleotides: TGTGCCAGCAGCTGGGACAGTGTCTACGAGCAGTACTTC. Translated, it gives CASSWDSVYEQYF.

V gene TRBV9 combines with J gene TRBJ1-1; 7 bases line up with TRBD1. J gave up 0 bases and V 6 bases, and 5 bases lay outside the gene matches. The CDR3 totals 14 residues. Per the germline V gene, CDR1 is SGDLS and CDR2 is YYNGEE. CDR3 protein: CASTLGQLNTEAFF. The CDR3 nucleotides are TGTGCCAGCACGTTGGGACAGTTGAACACTGAAGCTTTCTTT.

This rearrangement joins TRBV5-8 to TRBJ1-5; tentative D call: TRBD1 (6 bases). The CDR3 covers 14 residues. Germline V lookup: CDR1 SGHTS, CDR2 YDEGEE. With 3 bases removed from V and 4 bases from J, the gap between germline ends came to 11 bases. The CDR3 sequence: CASSSGTPNQPQHF. In nucleotides, the CDR3 is TGTGCCAGCAGCTCCGGGACACCTAATCAGCCCCAGCATTTT.

This clone has only one observation. The chain joins TRBV7-2 to TRBJ1-1, with 7 bases fitting TRBD1. J was trimmed by 1 base and V by 1 base; bases with no gene match: 9. The CDR3 contains 17 residues. The germline V gene encodes CDR1 SGHTA and CDR2 FQGNSA. The CDR3 bases are TGTGCCAGCAGCTTAGATCGGGACAGCTATGAGAACACTGAAGCTTTCTTT. Translating gives CASSLDRDSYENTEAFF.

There are a few counts of this clone. This chain uses TRBV19 with TRBJ1-3, with 7 bases matching TRBD1. The CDR3 has 16 amino acids. CDR1 is LNHDA, CDR2 SQIVND, per germline (reference sequence). J gave up 1 base and V 4 bases, and 7 bases lay outside the gene matches. CDR3: CASSTLQGPSGNTIYF. The CDR3 DNA follows: TGTGCCAGTAGTACTTTACAGGGGCCGTCTGGAAACACCATATATTTT.

The genes are TRBV28 and TRBJ1-2; D ambiguous. CDR1 MDHEN and CDR2 SYDVKM come from the germline V gene. V was clipped by 10 bases and J by 6 bases, with 18 bases between them. The CDR3 is 13 residues long. CDR3 residues: CATWGGLGDGYTF. The CDR3 DNA reads TGTGCCACCTGGGGTGGTCTCGGGGATGGCTACACCTTC.

This chain joins TRBV5-6 and TRBJ2-1, with 12 positions matching TRBD2. The length of the CDR3 is 17 residues. Germline V gene sequence: CDR1 SGHDT, CDR2 YYEEEE. With V trimmed by 0 bases and J by 7 bases, 8 bases remained unmatched. In nucleotides, the CDR3 is TGTGCCAGCAGCTTGGCGGCTAGCGGGGGGGCCCGGAATGAGCAGTTCTTC. Translating it yields CASSLAASGGARNEQFF.

The rearrangement joins TRBV18 to TRBJ2-5; TRBD1 agrees at 9 bases. The end of the DNA is better explained by TRBJ2-7, so the J call may be wrong. Germline V gene lookup returns CDR1 KGHSH and CDR2 LQKENI. The CDR3 extends over 15 amino acids. The CDR3 reads CASSPKGQGIGEQYF. In nucleotides, the CDR3 is TGTGCCAGCTCACCAAAGGGACAGGGCATCGGCGAGCAGTACTTC.

The chain links TRBV7-2 to TRBJ1-1; a possible D gene is TRBD1 (6 bases). V shed 6 bases and J shed 1 base, with 9 bases lying between them. Germline loops: CDR1 SGHTA, CDR2 FQGNSA. The CDR3 sequence is 13 residues long. The CDR3 sequence is CASRSDRNTEAFF. In nucleotides, the CDR3 is TGTGCCAGCAGATCGGACAGGAACACTGAAGCTTTCTTT.

The V gene is TRBV30, the J gene TRBJ1-2, with 7 positions matching TRBD1. The junction had 11 bases not matched to a gene; V was cut back by 0 bases and J by 13 bases. From germline, CDR1 is GTSNPN and CDR2 SVGIG (reference sequence). The CDR3 covers 13 residues. CDR3 amino acids: CAWSVGAGGPPTF. In DNA form, the CDR3 reads TGTGCCTGGAGTGTTGGGGCAGGGGGTCCGCCCACCTTC.

The count of this clone is one. Germline is not matched at one junction end, which may reflect a read error. This chain links TRBV15 with TRBJ2-1, with TRBD2 matching over 7 bases. The length of the CDR3 is 16 residues. Germline V gene sequence: CDR1 LNHNV, CDR2 YYDKDF (reference sequence). The CDR3 sequence is CATSMGGAGRYSEQFF. CDR3 nucleotide sequence: TGTGCCACCAGCATGGGAGGGGCGGGGCGCTACAGTGAGCAGTTCTTC.

The gene calls are TRBV5-6 and TRBJ1-4; TRBD1 agrees at 7 bases. Unmatched junction bases numbered 13, after V lost 4 bases and J lost 7 bases. Germline CDR1 and CDR2: SGHDT and YYEEEE. This CDR3 is built from 16 residues. The CDR3 sequence is CASSILSGGSSEKLFF. The CDR3 DNA reads as TGTGCCAGCAGCATCCTATCAGGGGGGAGTAGTGAAAAACTGTTTTTT. Variable domain in full (rest from reference TRBV5-6 and TRBJ1-4): DAGVTQSPTHLIKTRGQQVTLRCSPKSGHDTVSWYQQALGQGPQFIFQYYEEEERQRGNFPDRFSGHQFPNYSSELNVNALLLGDSALYLCASSILSGGSSEKLFFGSGTQLSVL.

This clone appeared a few times. This chain uses TRBV7-2 with TRBJ2-1, with TRBD1 matching over 7 bases. J was trimmed by 13 bases and V by 3 bases; bases with no gene match: 6. This CDR3 has 12 amino acids. The germline V gene encodes CDR1 SGHTA and CDR2 FQGNSA. This chain's CDR3 is CASSLSGQVQFF. Here the CDR3 DNA reads TGTGCCAGCAGCTTGTCCGGACAGGTTCAGTTCTTC.

The chain carries TRBV28 and TRBJ2-6; D is unresolved. V lost 9 bases and J 2 bases, leaving 14 bases between the germline ends. The CDR3 totals 15 residues. Germline V gene lookup returns CDR1 MDHEN and CDR2 SYDVKM. Written as DNA, the CDR3 is TGTGCCAGTCAGTCCAGGCGAACTGGGGCCAACGTCCTGACTTTC. Its protein is CASQSRRTGANVLTF. Together with reference TRBV28 and TRBJ2-6, the CDR3 gives the full variable domain: DVKVTQSSRYLVKRTGEKVFLECVQDMDHENMFWYRQDPGLGLRLIYFSYDVKMKEKGDIPEGYSVSREKKERFSLILESASTNQTSMYLCASQSRRTGANVLTFGAGSRLTVL.